Reported below is one T cell receptor (beta chain). The antigen is unknown. Without the conserved terminal phenylalanine or tryptophan, this CDR3 likely stems from a read error. J lost 5 bases, V lost 5 bases, and 7 bases had no gene match. The CDR3 covers 14 residues. For CDR3 and TCR beta VDJ profiling, genomic DNA was the template used. TCRdb re-analysed the reads in MiXCR, keeping a single row per CDR3 protein. The sample records some 290,000 distinct CDR3 sequences, roughly three fifths being singletons. The sample originates from a study of CD8+CD57+ T cells in acquired aplastic anemia. Background on the study: Sorted CD4+ plus CD8+ cells gave DNA averaging around 3 ug. The study, taken as a whole, reports: Any difference that existed in CD8+ Simpson's diversity between patients and controls was not significant. Shared by patients and controls, 25 to 35 CD8+ CDR3s were abundant in patients.

The receptor was isolated from a human donor with severe aplastic anemia or a healthy control (not recorded which). V and J are TRBV12-3 or TRBV12-4 and TRBJ2-7; 9 bases line up with TRBD1. Input material: sorted CD4+, CD8+, or CD8+CD57+ T cells (not recorded which) from PBMCs. CDR3 amino acids: CASSTGQGKDEQYL. The CDR3 DNA sequence: TGTGCCAGCAGTACAGGACAGGGGAAGGACGAGCAGTACCTC.